This TCR beta chain is from a study of CD8+CD57+ T cells in acquired aplastic anemia. The wider study: Mean DNA quantity obtained from sorted CD4+ and CD8+ cells was about 3 ug. An average of roughly 11 million reads for CD4+ cells was obtained from healthy donors. Findings and limits, study-wide: Between the patient and control groups, CD8+ Simpson's diversity did not differ significantly. Shared by patients and controls, 25 to 30 CD8+ CDR3s were abundant in patients.

The V and J ends lost 1 base and 8 bases respectively, with 17 bases between them. Germline-derived CDR1 and CDR2 are DFQATT and SNEGSKA (reference sequence). This CDR3 region has 14 residues. Notes on this clonotype: Its antigen is not identified.

Genomic DNA served as template for TCR beta VDJ and CDR3 profiling. TCRdb itself ran the reads through MiXCR, one entry per CDR3 protein. The sample records 400,000 to 500,000 distinct CDR3 sequences, 60% to 80% being singletons. Input material: sorted CD4+, CD8+, or CD8+CD57+ T cells (not recorded which) from PBMCs. The rearrangement joins TRBV20-1 to TRBJ1-2; D remains ambiguous. The origin of this receptor is a human donor in good health, serving as a control. Here the CDR3 DNA reads TGCAGTGCTAGAGTACTAGCGGGGTCTGGAGGCTACACCTTC. This gives the protein CSARVLAGSGGYTF.